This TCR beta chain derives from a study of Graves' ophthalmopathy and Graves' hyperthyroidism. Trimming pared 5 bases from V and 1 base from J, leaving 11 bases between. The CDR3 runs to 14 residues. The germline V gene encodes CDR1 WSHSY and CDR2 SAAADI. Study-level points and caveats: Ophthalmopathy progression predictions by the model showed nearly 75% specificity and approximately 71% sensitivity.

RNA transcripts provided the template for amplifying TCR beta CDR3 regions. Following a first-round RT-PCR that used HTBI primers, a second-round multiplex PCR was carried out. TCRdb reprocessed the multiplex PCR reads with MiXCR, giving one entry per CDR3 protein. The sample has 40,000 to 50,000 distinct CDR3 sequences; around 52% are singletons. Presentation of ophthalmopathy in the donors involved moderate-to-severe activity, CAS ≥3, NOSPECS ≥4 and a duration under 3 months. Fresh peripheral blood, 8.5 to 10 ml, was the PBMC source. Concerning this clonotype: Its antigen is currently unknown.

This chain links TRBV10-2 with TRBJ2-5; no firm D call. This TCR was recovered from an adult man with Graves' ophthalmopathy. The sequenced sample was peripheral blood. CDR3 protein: CASSSSNPQETQYF. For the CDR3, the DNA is TGCGCCAGCAGTAGCAGTAACCCCCAAGAGACCCAGTACTTC.